The present TCR beta chain was sequenced within a study of blood T cell repertoires in COVID-19. Profiled with immunoSEQ multiplex PCR; TCRdb holds only in-frame clones, not every one. Of approximately 220,000 clones listed, around 85% are singletons. CDR1 and CDR2 (germline): SGHTS, YDEGEE. The CDR3 is 14 amino acids. The ends lost 2 bases at V and 9 bases at J; junction bases unmatched: 7. This clonotype was sampled from a woman in her forties or fifties with acute or convalescent COVID-19. The chain couples TRBV5-8 to TRBJ2-1; TRBD1 aligns across 8 bases. What was sequenced was peripheral blood. The CDR3 DNA reads TGTGCCAGCAGCTTAACCGTGACAGGGGTTGAGCAGTTCTTC. Translation gives CASSLTVTGVEQFF.